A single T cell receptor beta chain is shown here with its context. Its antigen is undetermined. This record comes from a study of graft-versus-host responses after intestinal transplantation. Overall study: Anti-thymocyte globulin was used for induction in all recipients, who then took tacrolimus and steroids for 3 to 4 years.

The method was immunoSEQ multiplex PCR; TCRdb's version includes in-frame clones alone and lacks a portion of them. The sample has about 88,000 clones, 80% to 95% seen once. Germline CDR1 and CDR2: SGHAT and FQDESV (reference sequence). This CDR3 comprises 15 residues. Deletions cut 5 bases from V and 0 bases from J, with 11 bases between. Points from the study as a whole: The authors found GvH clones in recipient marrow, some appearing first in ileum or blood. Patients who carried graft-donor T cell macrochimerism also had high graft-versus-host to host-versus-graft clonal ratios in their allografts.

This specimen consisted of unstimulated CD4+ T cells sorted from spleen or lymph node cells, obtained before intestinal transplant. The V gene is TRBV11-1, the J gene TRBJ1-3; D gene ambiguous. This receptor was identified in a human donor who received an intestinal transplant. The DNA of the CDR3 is TGTGCCAGCAGCCCGAGGCGGGACTCTGGAAACACCATATATTTT. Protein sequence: CASSPRRDSGNTIYF.